This passage covers 13 T cell receptor beta chains from one sample sequenced in a study of T cell repertoires in cytomegalovirus infection. No cognate antigen is known for these TCRs. TCRdb re-called the reads with MiXCR, one entry per CDR3 protein. The top ten clones hold about 13% of a sample with about 360,000 distinct CDR3 sequences, around a third of them seen once. The sequencing used cultured PBMCs, collected from culture after CMV antigen stimulation. The receptors were sampled from a human donor in good health (CMV status not recorded). Some clones in this sample may be carry-over from other donors' samples.

In its sample, this clonotype was seen a few times. The chain employs TRBV29-1 and TRBJ1-2, with unresolved D. Trimming took off 1 base at V and 10 bases at J, with 25 bases between the two ends. The CDR3 has 16 amino acids. CDR1 is SQVTM and CDR2 is ANQGSEA in the germline V gene. CDR3 DNA: TGCAGCGTTGAAGGTAGTTTACGAGAGCTCGGGATAGACTACACCTTC. It translates to CSVEGSLRELGIDYTF.

The rearrangement links TRBV7-8 to TRBJ2-4, with 11 bases aligning to TRBD1. CDR1 and CDR2 from the germline V gene are SGHVS and FQNEAQ. With V trimmed by 5 bases and J by 1 base, 10 bases remained unmatched. The CDR3 is 18 amino acids. CDR3 nucleotides: TGTGCCAGCAGCGCCAGGACAGGGGGCGGTGCGGCCAAAAACATTCAGTACTTC. Its protein is CASSARTGGGAAKNIQYF.

The chain recombines TRBV12-3 or TRBV12-4 with TRBJ2-3; 10 positions match TRBD2. The CDR3 has 16 residues. Trimming removed 6 bases from V and 7 bases from J; junction bases left unmatched: 13. CDR3 in amino acids: CASRMASSGRYYTQYF. Written as DNA, the CDR3 is TGTGCCAGCAGGATGGCCTCTAGCGGGAGATACTATACGCAGTATTTT.

V and J are TRBV4-1 and TRBJ2-4; weak D call: TRBD1 (6 bases). With 4 bases removed from V and 3 bases from J, the gap between germline ends came to 19 bases. CDR1 MGHRA and CDR2 YSYEKL come from the germline V gene. CDR3 size: 17 residues. CDR3: CASSLRAGVGDKNIQYF. CDR3 in DNA: TGCGCCAGCAGCCTAAGGGCAGGGGTCGGGGACAAAAACATTCAGTACTTC.

The chain carries TRBV12-3 or TRBV12-4 and TRBJ2-2, with D perhaps matching TRBD2 (6 bases). The V end lost 5 bases, the J end lost 5 bases, and 18 bases lay between the germline ends. The CDR3 loop spans 16 amino acids. Here the CDR3 DNA reads TGTGCCAGCAGTGGGGTGGAGGGGAAAAGAACCGGGGAGCTGTTTTTT. Translating gives CASSGVEGKRTGELFF.

This chain connects TRBV5-4 to TRBJ1-2; 7 bases agree with TRBD1. CDR1 is SGHNT and CDR2 is YYREEE in the germline V gene (reference sequence). V shed 0 bases and J 8 bases; nucleotides not matched to a gene: 7. The CDR3 extends over 14 amino acids. The CDR3 is CASSLDRGGNGYTF. CDR3 nucleotides: TGTGCCAGCAGCTTGGACAGGGGAGGGAACGGCTACACCTTC. The variable domain in full, with the rest retrieved from reference TRBV5-4 and TRBJ1-2, is ETGVTQSPTHLIKTRGQQVTLRCSSQSGHNTVSWYQQALGQGPQFIFQYYREEENGRGNFPPRFSGLQFPNYSSELNVNALELDDSALYLCASSLDRGGNGYTFGSGTRLTVV.

This clonotype was recorded many times. This chain joins TRBV7-2 and TRBJ1-1; possible D gene TRBD1, 5 bases. In germline, CDR1 is SGHTA, CDR2 FQGNSA. The germline V and J ends were trimmed by 5 bases and 11 bases, with 21 bases remaining between them. The CDR3 length is 14 residues. CDR3 protein: CASSPNEGQPGAFF. CDR3 DNA: TGTGCCAGCAGCCCAAACGAGGGGCAGCCTGGGGCTTTCTTT.

This clonotype was observed many times. The V call is TRBV19, the J call TRBJ1-1, with 7 bases that match TRBD1. There are 13 residues in the CDR3. CDR1 is LNHDA and CDR2 is SQIVND in the germline V gene (reference sequence). V gave up 3 bases and J gave up 3 bases; unmatched junction bases: 1. CDR3 in DNA: TGTGCCAGTAGTATCGACAGGGACACTGAAGCTTTCTTT. This gives the protein CASSIDRDTEAFF.

Many counts were recorded for this clonotype. The chain carries TRBV7-2 and TRBJ2-1; no clear D gene. V shed 0 bases and J shed 0 bases, with 9 bases lying between them. CDR1 is SGHTA, CDR2 FQGNSA, per germline. CDR3 size: 16 residues. The chain's CDR3 is CASSLASFRSYNEQFF. The CDR3 DNA reads as TGTGCCAGCAGCTTAGCAAGCTTTCGCTCCTACAATGAGCAGTTCTTC.

V and J are TRBV7-9 and TRBJ1-1; D is unclear. Germline V gene data show CDR1 as SEHNR and CDR2 as FQNEAQ (reference sequence). Trimming pared 1 base from V and 4 bases from J, leaving 7 bases between. The CDR3 sequence is 13 residues long. CDR3 residues: CASSLGLVTEAFF. In nucleotides, the CDR3 is TGTGCCAGCAGCTTAGGACTGGTCACTGAAGCTTTCTTT.

This clonotype was counted at least ten times. CDR3 bases: TGTGCCAGCAGCCCACTTTTGGATACGCAGTATTTT. Translating gives CASSPLLDTQYF. The V and J genes are TRBV7-2 and TRBJ2-3; unclear D gene. V dropped 5 bases and J dropped 6 bases, with 9 bases sitting between them. The length of the CDR3 is 12 residues. Germline assignment: CDR1 SGHTA and CDR2 FQGNSA.

This clonotype was picked up a small number of times. This rearrangement joins TRBV7-9 to TRBJ2-2, with 8 bases lining up with TRBD1. The CDR3 extends over 15 amino acids. The V and J ends lost 3 bases and 5 bases, in that order; junction bases with no gene match: 5. Germline values: CDR1 SEHNR, CDR2 FQNEAQ (reference sequence). Here the CDR3 reads CASSFGTGVTGELFF. CDR3 sequence (DNA): TGTGCCAGCAGCTTTGGGACAGGTGTGACCGGGGAGCTGTTTTTT.

This rearrangement joins TRBV27 to TRBJ2-7; D perhaps matches TRBD2 (5 bases). With 6 bases removed from V and 3 bases from J, the gap between germline ends came to 15 bases. This CDR3 region has 14 residues. CDR1 and CDR2 (germline): MNHEY, SMNVEV (reference sequence). CDR3 DNA sequence: TGTGCCAGCAGCCCCCTCTCTGGACTCTACGAGCAGTACTTC. Protein product: CASSPLSGLYEQYF.